This passage covers 18 T cell receptor beta chains from one sample sequenced in a study of cytomegalovirus exposure and HLA in healthy donors. 13 Jbeta primers and 60 Vbeta primers were used for the PCR. Some clones are missing from TCRdb's copy, which holds only in-frame ones; the method was immunoSEQ multiplex PCR. The data show 100,000 to 150,000 clones, with 65% to 75% seen just once and roughly 4.1% held by the top ten. Input material: PBMCs. All receptors come from a woman between 45 and 60 years old in good health and CMV-seropositive.

This clone was observed a handful of times. V usage is TRBV30 and J usage is TRBJ2-7, with D unresolved. CDR3 size: 11 residues. The germline gives CDR1 GTSNPN, CDR2 SVGIG (reference sequence). V lost 5 bases and J lost 2, with 7 bases in between. The CDR3 nucleotides read TGTGCCTGGGGCCCCCCCTACGAGCAGTACTTC. Amino acids: CAWGPPYEQYF.

The V and J genes are TRBV7-8 and TRBJ2-3, with 7 bases fitting TRBD1. The CDR3 totals 11 residues. The germline CDR1 and CDR2 sequences are SGHVS and FQNEAQ. V shed 6 bases, J shed 11 bases, and the junction held 5 bases outside the gene matches. In DNA, the CDR3 is TGTGCCAGCAGGTACCGGGACAGGCAGTATTTT. It encodes CASRYRDRQYF.

This chain connects TRBV28 to TRBJ1-6; D uncertain. The CDR3 consists of 14 residues. The V gene's germline CDR1 is MDHEN and CDR2 SYDVKM. V lost 6 bases to trimming and J lost 8 bases, with 14 bases between them. In nucleotides, the CDR3 is TGTGCCAGCAGGGCAGCCGGACTCCATTCACCCCTCCACTTT. It yields the protein CASRAAGLHSPLHF.

The gene calls are TRBV9 and TRBJ1-6, with unresolved D. CDR1 and CDR2 from the germline V gene are SGDLS and YYNGEE. This CDR3 spans 12 amino acids. V was trimmed by 5 bases and J by 7 bases, leaving 7 bases between them. CDR3 sequence: CASSDSNSPLHF. CDR3 nucleotides: TGTGCCAGCAGTGATAGCAATTCACCCCTCCACTTT.

The rearrangement uses TRBV5-1 and TRBJ2-5; 12 bases are a match to TRBD2. CDR1 and CDR2 from the germline V gene are SGHRS and YFSETQ. Unmatched junction bases numbered 3, after V lost 4 bases and J lost 5 bases. There are 14 residues in the CDR3. The CDR3 DNA sequence: TGCGCCAGCAGCGCCGGGACTAGCGGGGAGACCCAGTACTTC. Translation gives CASSAGTSGETQYF.

This clone was counted between two and nine times. This chain connects TRBV7-9 to TRBJ2-5; 12 bases match TRBD2. Germline CDR1 is SEHNR and CDR2 is FQNEAQ (reference sequence). The length of the CDR3 is 18 residues. The V gene end was trimmed by 0 bases and the J gene end by 1 base; junction bases not matched to a gene: 6. The CDR3: CASSLATSGGDIQETQYF. The CDR3 nucleotides read TGTGCCAGCAGCTTAGCGACTAGCGGGGGCGACATCCAAGAGACCCAGTACTTC.

The rearrangement uses TRBV5-4 and TRBJ2-5, with unresolved D. This CDR3 is built from 14 residues. V was cut by 1 base and J by 2 bases, with 9 bases left in between. CDR1 SGHNT and CDR2 YYREEE come from the germline V gene (reference sequence). The CDR3 DNA is TGTGCCAGCAGCTTGCATACGGGTCAAGAGACCCAGTACTTC. Its translation: CASSLHTGQETQYF.

This clone was found a few times. CDR3 residues: CASSRGLSMADTQYF. The CDR3 DNA sequence: TGTGCCAGCAGCCGGGGACTATCCATGGCAGATACGCAGTATTTT. The rearrangement links TRBV7-7 to TRBJ2-3; 7 positions agree with TRBD2. This CDR3 is 15 amino acids long. The V gene end was trimmed by 5 bases and the J gene end by 4 bases; junction bases not matched to a gene: 9. Per the germline V gene, CDR1 is SSHAT and CDR2 is FNYEAQ (reference sequence).

This chain links TRBV10-2 with TRBJ2-7; a possible D gene is TRBD2 (6 bases). The ends were cut back, 3 bases at V and 0 bases at J, with 15 bases in the middle. Germline V gene data show CDR1 as WSHSY and CDR2 as SAAADI. CDR3 length: 16 amino acids. CDR3 bases: TGCGCCAGCAGTGACCCCGGAGGGCAGAGCTCCTACGAGCAGTACTTC. It translates to CASSDPGGQSSYEQYF.

J is TRBJ2-3 and V is TRBV2; D gene ambiguous. The length of the CDR3 is 14 residues. Trimming pared 0 bases from V and 0 bases from J, leaving 4 bases between. CDR1 is SNHLY and CDR2 is FYNNEI in the germline V gene. For the CDR3, the DNA is TGTGCCAGCAGTGAAGCAGCCAGCACAGATACGCAGTATTTT. Translation: CASSEAASTDTQYF.

This clone appeared once. This chain uses TRBV5-1 with TRBJ2-1, with D possibly being TRBD1 (5 bases). CDR1 and CDR2 from the germline V gene are SGHRS and YFSETQ. The CDR3 is made up of 17 amino acids. V was trimmed by 0 bases and J by 10 bases, leaving 23 bases between them. The CDR3 nucleotides are TGCGCCAGCAGCTTGGAGTCCAATAGGGGCCCCGCTACGGAGCAGTTCTTC. This encodes CASSLESNRGPATEQFF.

The V and J genes are TRBV29-1 and TRBJ2-1; 11 bases map to TRBD1. V trimming: 3 bases; J trimming: 8 bases; junction bases outside the gene matches: 3. Germline assignment: CDR1 SQVTM and CDR2 ANQGSEA. This CDR3 contains 13 residues. The DNA of the CDR3 is TGCAGCGTTGACAGGACAGGGGGCGATGAGCAGTTCTTC. This translates into CSVDRTGGDEQFF.

V usage is TRBV10-3 and J usage is TRBJ2-1, with 10 nucleotides matching TRBD2. The CDR3 consists of 17 residues. Trimming at V came to 1 base and at J to 4 bases, leaving 7 bases not matched to a gene. Germline lookup yields CDR1 ENHRY and CDR2 SYGVKD. CDR3 sequence: CAISEWSSGGIYNEQFF. The CDR3 DNA reads TGTGCCATCAGTGAGTGGTCTAGCGGGGGTATTTACAATGAGCAGTTCTTC.

The chain couples TRBV2 to TRBJ2-1; no clear D. Trimming pared 0 bases from V and 6 bases from J, leaving 9 bases between. Germline CDR1 and CDR2: SNHLY and FYNNEI. The CDR3 has 14 amino acids. CDR3 bases: TGTGCCAGCAGTGAAGCGAGTCTCGCCAATGAGCAGTTCTTC. This sequence encodes CASSEASLANEQFF. Together with reference TRBV2 and TRBJ2-1, the CDR3 gives the full variable domain: EPEVTQTPSHQVTQMGQEVILRCVPISNHLYFYWYRQILGQKVEFLVSFYNNEISEKSEIFDDQFSVERPDGSNFTLKIRSTKLEDSAMYFCASSEASLANEQFFGPGTRLTVL.

Worth noting for this clone: This specimen includes other DNA sequences encoding the same CDR3. This chain uses TRBV29-1 with TRBJ1-5; TRBD1 matches at 8 bases. Trimming cost V 3 bases and J 2 bases; bases outside gene matches: 0. Germline V gene lookup returns CDR1 SQVTM and CDR2 ANQGSEA. The CDR3 consists of 13 residues. In nucleotides, the CDR3 is TGCAGCGTTGAGGGACAGGGCAATCAGCCCCAGCATTTT. Protein: CSVEGQGNQPQHF.

This clone was seen a few times. The chain couples TRBV5-8 to TRBJ1-2, with TRBD1 matching 12 bases. After removal of 3 bases from V and 5 bases from J, the junction contained 11 bases not matched to a gene. The CDR3 length is 17 residues. CDR1 is SGHTS, CDR2 YDEGEE, per germline. CDR3 in DNA: TGTGCCAGCAGCTGGGGGACAGGGGGCCGCGGGGTGTATGGCTACACCTTC. It yields the protein CASSWGTGGRGVYGYTF.

This clone was counted between two and nine times. The rearrangement joins TRBV5-1 to TRBJ1-1; D might be TRBD1 (5 bases). The CDR3 runs to 18 residues. V lost 1 base and J lost 2, with 21 bases in between. Germline CDR1 SGHRS, CDR2 YFSETQ. The CDR3 sequence: CASSLFQFGGGLNTEAFF. In nucleotides, the CDR3 is TGCGCCAGCAGCTTGTTTCAGTTTGGCGGGGGGTTAAACACTGAAGCTTTCTTT.

The chain recombines TRBV11-1 with TRBJ2-5, with D hard to call. V was shortened by 5 bases and J by 5 bases, with 15 bases between the two germline ends. The CDR3 runs 14 residues. Germline V gene data show CDR1 as SGHAT and CDR2 as FQDESV (reference sequence). As DNA, the CDR3 is TGTGCCAGCAGCCCCGAGACTTGGGTGGAGACCCAGTACTTC. Translating it yields CASSPETWVETQYF.